This entry describes one T cell receptor (beta chain). This sample stems from a study of blood T cell repertoires in COVID-19. Profiled with immunoSEQ multiplex PCR; TCRdb holds only in-frame clones, not every one. The table records 100,000 to 130,000 clones, approximately 88% of them present only once. The clonotype was recovered from a man aged 35-49 years with active or convalescent COVID-19. Sequencing input: peripheral blood.

The CDR3 region is CASSLVGDSSGNTIYF. The CDR3 DNA is TGTGCCAGCAGCTTAGTTGGTGACAGCTCTGGAAACACCATATATTTT. The chain couples TRBV7-9 to TRBJ1-3, with a tentative D call TRBD1 (5 bases). Trimming left V 1 base short and J 0 bases short, with 10 bases between. Germline V gives CDR1 SEHNR, CDR2 FQNEAQ (reference sequence). The CDR3 contains 16 residues.